Listed here are 20 T cell receptor beta chains from one sample, sequenced in a study of shared clonotypes between healthy human individuals. CD45RO-negative cells were positively selected for CCR7, leaving out terminally differentiated effector memory CD45RA+ cells. TCRdb keeps only in-frame clones here, not all; method: immunoSEQ multiplex PCR. The repertoire holds around 600,000 clones, with about 95% as singletons. The material sequenced was naive CD8+ T cells sorted from blood. These receptors all come from a woman younger than 45 in good health.

This chain joins TRBV7-7 and TRBJ2-2, with 7 nucleotides matching TRBD1. Trimming removed 6 bases from V and 6 bases from J; junction bases left unmatched: 1. The CDR3 has 12 amino acids. CDR1 SSHAT and CDR2 FNYEAQ come from the germline V gene (reference sequence). CDR3 nucleotide sequence: TGTGCCAGCAGAACAGGGGCCGGGGAGCTGTTTTTT. As protein: CASRTGAGELFF.

This chain joins TRBV5-1 and TRBJ2-7; D remains ambiguous. CDR3 size: 12 residues. CDR1 and CDR2 (germline): SGHRS, YFSETQ. Trimming took 2 bases from V and 3 from J, leaving 6 bases between them. DNA of the CDR3: TGCGCCAGCAGCTTCGCCGGCTACGAGCAGTACTTC. This sequence encodes CASSFAGYEQYF. Full variable domain (rest looked up from reference TRBV5-1 and TRBJ2-7): KAGVTQTPRYLIKTRGQQVTLSCSPISGHRSVSWYQQTPGQGLQFLFEYFSETQRNKGNFPGRFSGRQFSNSRSEMNVSTLELGDSALYLCASSFAGYEQYFGPGTRLTVT.

J is TRBJ1-1 and V is TRBV6-5; D unresolved. V lost 2 bases, J lost 0 bases, and 10 bases lay in between. Germline values: CDR1 MNHEY, CDR2 SVGAGI. The length of the CDR3 is 15 residues. CDR3 nucleotides: TGTGCCAGCAGTTACGGAGTCTCGGTGAACACTGAAGCTTTCTTT. Amino acid sequence: CASSYGVSVNTEAFF.

The chain carries TRBV28 and TRBJ2-3, with 12 bases fitting TRBD2. CDR1 and CDR2 from the germline V gene are MDHEN and SYDVKM. CDR3 length: 16 amino acids. With V trimmed by 5 bases and J by 3 bases, 6 bases remained unmatched. The CDR3 reads CASSLLLAGGTDTQYF. The CDR3 coding sequence is TGTGCCAGCAGTCTCCTCCTAGCGGGAGGGACAGATACGCAGTATTTT. Full variable domain (missing parts from reference TRBV28 and TRBJ2-3): DVKVTQSSRYLVKRTGEKVFLECVQDMDHENMFWYRQDPGLGLRLIYFSYDVKMKEKGDIPEGYSVSREKKERFSLILESASTNQTSMYLCASSLLLAGGTDTQYFGPGTRLTVL.

The gene calls are TRBV27 and TRBJ2-5; D not resolved. CDR1 is MNHEY, CDR2 SMNVEV, per germline (reference sequence). The V and J ends lost 5 bases and 1 base respectively, with 8 bases between them. The CDR3 extends over 13 amino acids. The CDR3 reads CASSLNPQETQYF. The CDR3, as DNA: TGTGCCAGCAGTCTAAACCCCCAAGAGACCCAGTACTTC.

The rearrangement links TRBV4-1 to TRBJ1-1, with D hard to call. The CDR3 extends over 15 amino acids. V lost 2 bases, J lost 5 bases, and 15 bases lay in between. Germline values: CDR1 MGHRA, CDR2 YSYEKL. Here the CDR3 DNA reads TGCGCCAGCAGCCAAATTCGGGGTAGAGTAACTGAAGCTTTCTTT. Protein product: CASSQIRGRVTEAFF.

DNA of the CDR3: TGTGCCAGCAGCGTAGGGGCAGCGCCCAGCACAGATACGCAGTATTTT. This translates into CASSVGAAPSTDTQYF. The chain links TRBV9 to TRBJ2-3; D is unclear. This CDR3 is built from 16 residues. The germline V gene encodes CDR1 SGDLS and CDR2 YYNGEE. Trimming shortened V by 0 bases and J by 0 bases, and 11 bases separated the two germline ends.

This rearrangement joins TRBV15 to TRBJ2-7; D gene uncertain. With 4 bases removed from V and 5 bases from J, the gap between germline ends came to 6 bases. CDR3 length: 11 residues. Germline CDR1 reads LNHNV; CDR2 reads YYDKDF (reference sequence). In nucleotides, the CDR3 is TGTGCCACCAGCATTACTAACGAGCAGTACTTC. Protein sequence: CATSITNEQYF.

This chain joins TRBV6-5 and TRBJ1-2; D not resolved. The CDR3 consists of 14 residues. Deletions cut 2 bases from V and 6 bases from J, with 13 bases between. Germline loops: CDR1 MNHEY, CDR2 SVGAGI. This CDR3 is CASSYLSGSNGYTF. The CDR3 DNA sequence: TGTGCCAGCAGTTACCTCTCGGGGAGTAATGGCTACACCTTC.

This chain links TRBV28 with TRBJ2-1, with 8 bases aligning to TRBD2. In germline, CDR1 is MDHEN, CDR2 SYDVKM. The CDR3 runs 14 residues. Unmatched junction bases numbered 6, after V lost 6 bases and J lost 5 bases. CDR3 protein: CASRTSGSHNEQFF. CDR3 DNA sequence: TGTGCCAGCAGAACTAGCGGATCCCACAATGAGCAGTTCTTC. Full variable domain (remainder filled in from reference TRBV28 and TRBJ2-1): DVKVTQSSRYLVKRTGEKVFLECVQDMDHENMFWYRQDPGLGLRLIYFSYDVKMKEKGDIPEGYSVSREKKERFSLILESASTNQTSMYLCASRTSGSHNEQFFGPGTRLTVL.

The chain uses TRBV29-1 and TRBJ1-5; D may be TRBD1 (5 bases). V lost 0 bases and J lost 4, with 10 bases in between. CDR3 length: 14 residues. The germline gives CDR1 SQVTM, CDR2 ANQGSEA. DNA for the CDR3: TGCAGCGTTGAAGATGGTGAGGGGAATCAGCCCCAGCATTTT. Translating it yields CSVEDGEGNQPQHF.

This clone showed up just once. The chain couples TRBV28 to TRBJ2-7; D call uncertain. The germline gives CDR1 MDHEN, CDR2 SYDVKM. This CDR3 spans 15 amino acids. Trimming took off 8 bases at V and 5 bases at J, with 22 bases between the two ends. The CDR3 DNA follows: TGTGCCAGCCGTTCCAGAGCCTCGAGTTTTGACGAGCAGTACTTC. It specifies CASRSRASSFDEQYF.

This chain uses TRBV11-2 with TRBJ2-7; tentatively, D is TRBD1 (6 bases). This CDR3 comprises 12 residues. V dropped 6 bases and J dropped 1 base, with 7 bases sitting between them. Germline CDR1 SGHAT, CDR2 FQNNGV. CDR3 amino acids: CASSTGSYEQYF. The CDR3 DNA reads as TGTGCCAGCAGTACAGGGTCCTACGAGCAGTACTTC.

The chain combines TRBV28 with TRBJ1-1; a weak D match, TRBD1 (5 bases). CDR3 length: 13 residues. From germline, CDR1 is MDHEN and CDR2 SYDVKM. Trimming removed 3 bases from V and 3 bases from J, with 8 bases in between. The CDR3 here is CASSFTTDTEAFF. The CDR3 DNA reads TGTGCCAGCAGTTTTACGACAGACACTGAAGCTTTCTTT.

This clone has a single count. This sample also contains other DNA sequences that code for the same CDR3. V usage is TRBV28 and J usage is TRBJ2-7; TRBD1 matches at 10 bases. J was trimmed by 3 bases and V by 5 bases; bases with no gene match: 4. There are 14 residues in the CDR3. Germline V lookup: CDR1 MDHEN, CDR2 SYDVKM. The CDR3 nucleotides are TGTGCCAGCAGTCCCCGGACAGGGGGCTACGAGCAGTACTTC. Encoded protein: CASSPRTGGYEQYF.

The rearrangement uses TRBV9 and TRBJ2-2; weak D call: TRBD2 (5 bases). Per the germline V gene, CDR1 is SGDLS and CDR2 is YYNGEE. The CDR3 length is 12 residues. CDR3 sequence reads: CASHSGTGELFF. As DNA, the CDR3 is TGTGCTTCCCACAGCGGTACCGGGGAGCTGTTTTTT.

This chain joins TRBV11-2 and TRBJ1-1; D is uncertain. The CDR3 totals 14 residues. V lost 3 bases, J lost 2 bases, and 10 bases lay in between. Germline CDR1 is SGHAT and CDR2 is FQNNGV. CDR3 in amino acids: CASSFPEVNTEAFF. The CDR3 coding sequence is TGTGCCAGCAGCTTTCCCGAAGTAAACACTGAAGCTTTCTTT.

The chain is built from TRBV7-9 and TRBJ2-1; TRBD2 might be the D (5 bases). V was pared by 2 bases and J by 7 bases, with 12 bases between. The CDR3 extends over 14 amino acids. Germline lookup yields CDR1 SEHNR and CDR2 FQNEAQ (reference sequence). The DNA for the CDR3 is TGTGCCAGCAGCTTATTTGGGAGAGGGAATGAGCAGTTCTTC. This translates into CASSLFGRGNEQFF.

V and J are TRBV4-1 and TRBJ2-7; 11 bases are a match to TRBD2. Germline loops: CDR1 MGHRA, CDR2 YSYEKL. V was pared by 1 base and J by 6 bases, with 8 bases of the junction left unmatched. The CDR3 is 16 residues long. The CDR3 region is CASSQVPSGRSSEQYF. CDR3 in DNA: TGCGCCAGCAGCCAAGTGCCTAGCGGGAGGTCTTCCGAGCAGTACTTC.

With regard to this clone: Its ends do not fully match the called genes, so a read error is possible. V is TRBV13 and J is TRBJ1-3; 11 bases map to TRBD1. In germline, CDR1 is PRHDT, CDR2 FYEKMQ (reference sequence). This CDR3 is built from 17 residues. The CDR3, as DNA: TGTGCCAGCAGCGTAGGGACAGGGGGTTTTTCTGGAAACACCATATATTTT. Amino acid sequence: CASSVGTGGFSGNTIYF.